This T cell receptor beta chain was documented in a study of cytotoxic CD8 clonotypes in ibrutinib-treated CLL. Study findings and constraints: Clonality increased with ibrutinib response but returned toward baseline at progression. Stable or contracted on treatment, public clonotypes were also uncommon.

This clone was picked up a small number of times. The antigen is undetermined. The CDR3 covers 15 residues. The V gene's germline CDR1 is MDHEN and CDR2 SYDVKM. The V gene lost 5 bases and the J gene lost 7 bases, with 20 bases spanning the gap. Investigators sought sequencing depths of between 1 in 200,000 and 1 in 1 million T cells. The repertoire was sequenced with immunoSEQ multiplex PCR; TCRdb's copy has only in-frame clones and lacks some. The sample records 130,000 or so clones, about 79% being singletons. The TCR was taken from a human donor with chronic lymphocytic leukemia. This chain joins TRBV28 and TRBJ1-2; possible D gene TRBD1, 6 bases. Sequencing was performed on PBMCs, taken after 12 months of ibrutinib treatment. The CDR3 DNA follows: TGTGCCAGCAGTCCGCCGGGGGGCGTGATTTCTGGCTACACCTTC. This encodes CASSPPGGVISGYTF.